Below, 6 T cell receptor beta chains from the same sample are listed, as sequenced in a study of brain T cells in children with intractable seizures. Assay: immunoSEQ multiplex PCR; the TCRdb copy retains only in-frame clones and omits some. The sample lists over 20,000 clones; 94% were seen once. This specimen consisted of peripheral blood, obtained at surgery. Every receptor here comes from a boy aged 5 to 17 with focal cortical dysplasia and intractable seizures.

The count of this clone is one. The chain links TRBV6-5 to TRBJ2-7; maybe TRBD2 (7 bases). The CDR3 length is 15 residues. Germline CDR1 MNHEY, CDR2 SVGAGI. Deletions cut 2 bases from V and 9 bases from J, with 20 bases between. The CDR3 DNA reads TGTGCCAGCAGTTACGTAACGGGGGGCGCCGCGACGCAGTACTTC. Translating gives CASSYVTGGAATQYF.

V gene TRBV20-1 combines with J gene TRBJ1-1; D is uncertain. The CDR3 consists of 11 residues. CDR1 and CDR2 from the germline V gene are DFQATT and SNEGSKA (reference sequence). The DNA for the CDR3 is TGCAGGTTGCCTCGTGCCACTGAAGCTTTCTTT. This codes for CRLPRATEAFF.

The chain has TRBV5-6 and TRBJ2-1; 9 nucleotides line up with TRBD1. This CDR3 is built from 14 residues. CDR1 SGHDT and CDR2 YYEEEE come from the germline V gene. V dropped 4 bases and J dropped 8; count of bases not matched to a gene: 7. The CDR3 loop is CASSTLDRGHEQFF. Written as DNA, the CDR3 is TGTGCCAGCAGCACCCTGGACAGGGGACATGAGCAGTTCTTC.

The V call is TRBV2, the J call TRBJ2-7; the D is unclear. The CDR3 spans 10 residues. Germline CDR1 is SNHLY and CDR2 is FYNNEI. Trimming took 11 bases from V and 2 from J, leaving 7 bases between them. CDR3 loop: CAYGTYEQYF. CDR3 nucleotide sequence: TGTGCCTACGGTACCTACGAGCAGTACTTC.

This chain connects TRBV10-3 to TRBJ2-7; D unresolved. The ends were cut back, 5 bases at V and 0 bases at J, with 8 bases in the middle. Looked up from germline, CDR1 is ENHRY and CDR2 is SYGVKD. The CDR3 has 13 amino acids. CDR3 loop: CAISPGLSYEQYF. CDR3 coding DNA: TGTGCCATCAGTCCCGGGCTCTCCTACGAGCAGTACTTC.

This clone was counted only a few times. This sequence joins TRBV19 and TRBJ1-1, with D unclear. The germline V gene encodes CDR1 LNHDA and CDR2 SQIVND (reference sequence). Trimming cost V 3 bases and J 1 base, with 6 bases left between them. This CDR3 is 13 amino acids long. CDR3 sequence (DNA): TGTGCCAGTAGTATTTTAGGGAACACTGAAGCTTTCTTT. Protein sequence: CASSILGNTEAFF.